The sequence of this T cell receptor (beta chain) was determined in a study of blood T cell repertoires in COVID-19. For the study at large: COVID-19 samples collected from the United States, Italy and Spain covered acute and convalescent phases. PBMCs, B-cell-depleted T cells, or T cells provided the cDNA or gDNA that made up the material.

In terms of age and location, participants ranged from roughly 18 to 95 years and lived in approximately 26 US areas. Assignments of participants to cohorts depended upon their own reported clinical history. TCRdb's copy holds only in-frame clones and misses some; the assay was immunoSEQ multiplex PCR. Of about 270,000 clones in the sample, approximately 90% were seen once. From germline, CDR1 is SGHDN and CDR2 FVKESK. The ends were cut back, 2 bases at V and 2 bases at J, with 5 bases in the middle. This CDR3 has 13 amino acids. The sample was PBMCs or T cells enriched from blood (not recorded which). J is TRBJ2-3 and V is TRBV14, with D unclear. This receptor was taken from a woman in her twenties or thirties with acute COVID-19. The CDR3 DNA is TGTGCCAGCAGCCAAAGCTTCACAGATACGCAGTATTTT. Translating gives CASSQSFTDTQYF.